Given below is one T cell receptor beta chain in context. CD45RO-negative cells were positively selected for CCR7, leaving out terminally differentiated effector memory CD45RA+ cells. Trimming removed 0 bases from V and 0 bases from J, with 12 bases in between. CDR3 length: 16 amino acids. The germline gives CDR1 SNHLY, CDR2 FYNNEI. The data stem from a study of shared clonotypes between healthy human individuals. Study-level information: The cohort comprised a couple of women and a few men. Their ages spanned 18 to 49 years.

Deep level was the assay's run setting. Measured with immunoSEQ multiplex PCR; TCRdb has only the in-frame clones, and not every one. The sample lists about 2,100,000 clones, 85% to 95% occurring once. The sequence derives from a man in his late teens or twenties in good health. Some clones in this sample may be carry-over from other donors' samples. This chain connects TRBV2 to TRBJ2-7; no clear D gene. Material: naive CD8+ T cells from PBMCs. CDR3 DNA sequence: TGTGCCAGCAGTGAAGCGCTTACCAGGAGCTCCTACGAGCAGTACTTC. This translates into CASSEALTRSSYEQYF.